A single sample gave rise to the 9 T cell receptor beta chains below, sequenced in a study of T cell clonality in common variable immunodeficiency. Profiling relied on immunoSEQ multiplex PCR, and the TCRdb table lists in-frame clones only, not all of them. The repertoire consists of approximately 17,000 clones, none detected only once. Study-level points and caveats: Fewer deletions and N-nucleotide insertions were reportedly seen in common variable immunodeficiency TCR beta sequences.

These receptors' antigens are unknown. The sequenced material came from peripheral blood mononuclear cells. The receptors derive from a human donor with common variable immunodeficiency.

This clone is labeled as medium-sized. The read is 3 residues too short to cover the CDR3 end, so that end is filled in from the germline J gene. The chain carries TRBV6-2 or TRBV6-3 and TRBJ2-1; D is possibly TRBD2 (5 bases). There are 13 residues in the CDR3. Trimming stripped 4 bases from V and 7 bases from J, with 11 bases between. Germline values: CDR1 MNHEY, CDR2 SVGEGT. The CDR3 region is CASSLDSTNEQFF. CDR3 DNA (partial): TGTGCCAGCAGTTTGGACTCAACTAATGAG.

As regards this clone: The read is 3 residues too short to cover the CDR3 end, so that end is filled in from the germline J gene. This chain uses TRBV2 with TRBJ2-3; the match to TRBD2 covers 7 bases. Germline CDR1 is SNHLY and CDR2 is FYNNEI. V lost 6 bases and J lost 3; bases outside the gene matches: 6. The CDR3 loop spans 14 amino acids. The CDR3 is CASRAGVGTDTQYF. Partial CDR3 DNA: TGTGCCAGCAGGGCGGGAGTGGGTACAGATACG.

This clone turned up a few times. The observed sequence ends 3 residues before the CDR3 terminus, with the missing tail filled in from the germline J gene. V is TRBV19 and J is TRBJ1-2; 7 positions agree with TRBD1. The junction had 8 bases not matched to a gene; V was cut back by 3 bases and J by 4 bases. This CDR3 region has 15 residues. Looked up from germline, CDR1 is LNHDA and CDR2 is SQIVND (reference sequence). The CDR3 region is CASSISGGQAYGYTF. CDR3 DNA, as far as it was read: TGTGCCAGTAGTATTTCAGGGGGTCAGGCCTATGGC.

This clone was detected many times. The read terminates 3 residues before the CDR3 end, so the remaining end is supplied by the germline J gene. The genes are TRBV20-1 and TRBJ2-1, with 8 bases lining up with TRBD2. Germline trimming cut 1 base from V and 2 bases from J; bases unmatched to any gene: 1. The germline V gene has CDR1 DFQATT and CDR2 SNEGSKA (reference sequence). The CDR3 loop spans 14 amino acids. CDR3 DNA, as far as it was read: TGCAGTGCTAGAGGGGGACTAGCCTACAATGAG. The encoded protein is CSARGGLAYNE. The whole CDR3 sequence is CSARGGLAYNEQFF.

This clone was seen repeatedly, ten times or more. Coverage ceases 3 residues before the CDR3 finishes, and the germline J gene fills in the end. The rearrangement joins TRBV7-9 to TRBJ2-1, with 11 nucleotides matching TRBD2. Germline V gives CDR1 SEHNR, CDR2 FQNEAQ (reference sequence). The V and J ends lost 4 bases and 6 bases, in that order; junction bases with no gene match: 2. This CDR3 has 14 residues. CDR3 DNA, as far as it was read: TGTGCCAGCAGCTATCTAGCGGGGGGCAATGAG. Amino acids: CASSYLAGGNE. The entire CDR3 sequence reads CASSYLAGGNEQFF.

This clone occurred many times. The read comes to an end 3 residues before the CDR3 does, leaving the germline J gene to fill in the end. The chain employs TRBV6-2 or TRBV6-3 and TRBJ2-2, with TRBD2 identical over 8 bases. V shed 6 bases and J 7 bases; nucleotides not matched to a gene: 4. The CDR3 has 13 residues. Germline values: CDR1 MNHEY, CDR2 SVGEGT. Incomplete CDR3 DNA: TGTGCCAGCAGACAGGCGGGGGGCGGGGAG. It encodes CASRQAGGGE. In full, the CDR3 is CASRQAGGGELFF.

This clone turned up a few times. The read falls 3 residues short of the CDR3 end, and the missing part is taken from the germline J gene. V usage is TRBV7-8 and J usage is TRBJ2-3, with 7 bases fitting TRBD2. Germline assignment: CDR1 SGHVS and CDR2 FQNEAQ. The CDR3 length is 14 residues. The ends lost 8 bases at V and 1 base at J; junction bases unmatched: 6. CDR3 sequence: CASSGGVGTDTQYF. The DNA read from the CDR3 is TGTGCCAGCTCTGGGGGGGTCGGCACAGATACG.

With regard to this clone: Read data end 3 residues before the CDR3 end; the end is taken from the germline J gene. The chain carries TRBV6-1 and TRBJ1-5; a possible D gene is TRBD1 (5 bases). The CDR3 has 13 residues. V shed 4 bases and J shed 8 bases, with 12 bases lying between them. Germline V CDR1 and CDR2: MNHNS, SASEGT. CDR3 DNA, as far as it was read: TGTGCCAGCAGTGGACAGAACTATAAGCCC. This sequence encodes CASSGQNYKP. The CDR3 in its entirety is CASSGQNYKPQHF.

This clone was detected a few times. With the read ending 3 residues before the CDR3 end, the germline J gene is used to fill in that end. The rearrangement uses TRBV7-2 and TRBJ2-7; TRBD2 matches 11 bases. The germline V gene has CDR1 SGHTA and CDR2 FQGNSA. V trimming: 5 bases; J trimming: 3 bases; junction bases outside the gene matches: 6. This CDR3 region has 15 residues. The CDR3 reads CASSLFGTSGYEQYF. The covered CDR3 bases are TGTGCCAGCAGCCTATTCGGGACTAGCGGCTACGAG.